Listed below are T cell receptor beta chains from one sample, sequenced in a study of blood T cell repertoires in COVID-19. Using immunoSEQ multiplex PCR, the repertoire was profiled, and TCRdb retains in-frame clones only, with some absent. Of about 200,000 clones in the sample, about 80% were seen once. Input material: PBMCs or T cells enriched from blood (not recorded which). The receptor set was obtained from a man aged 35-49 years who had recovered from COVID-19. The CDR3 runs from the conserved cysteine through the conserved F or W. A D gene is named only where the DNA matches it firmly. Size tells how often a clone was seen (once, few, many) or the class of an expanded clone, and some rows leave it out.

j_call,clone_size,d_call,v_call,cdr3_aa,cdr3_nt
TRBJ2-1,-,TRBD2,TRBV9,CASSGSGATYNEQFF,TGTGCCAGCAGCGGTAGCGGGGCCACCTACAATGAGCAGTTCTTC
TRBJ2-1,-,TRBD2,TRBV4-1,CASSQQRGGIVYNEQFF,TGCGCCAGCAGCCAACAGCGGGGGGGCATCGTCTACAATGAGCAGTTCTTC
TRBJ2-7,-,TRBD1,TRBV4-2,CASSQFLLRDRAGEQYF,TGTGCCAGCAGCCAGTTCCTGCTCCGGGACAGGGCAGGGGAGCAGTACTTC
TRBJ2-7,-,TRBD1,TRBV4-2,CASSLYWTGGGEQYF,TGTGCCAGCAGCCTATACTGGACAGGTGGCGGCGAGCAGTACTTC
TRBJ2-3,-,-,TRBV14,CASSQDWDFVDTQYF,TGTGCCAGCAGCCAAGATTGGGACTTTGTAGATACGCAGTATTTT
TRBJ2-3,-,TRBD2,TRBV27,CASSRTSGGYTDTQYF,TGTGCCAGCAGCCGTACTAGCGGGGGCTACACAGATACGCAGTATTTT
TRBJ1-2,-,TRBD1,TRBV7-2,CASSLGKGGIYGYTF,TGTGCCAGCAGCTTAGGTAAAGGGGGCATCTATGGCTACACCTTC
TRBJ1-1,-,TRBD1,TRBV7-9,CASSLGTGLNTEAFF,TGTGCCAGCAGCTTAGGGACAGGCCTGAACACTGAAGCTTTCTTT
TRBJ1-1,-,-,TRBV6-1,CASSEVRIEAFF,TGTGCCAGCAGTGAAGTCAGGATCGAAGCTTTCTTT
TRBJ2-5,-,-,TRBV4-1,CASSQDNSGDQETQYF,TGCGCCAGCAGCCAAGATAACTCGGGAGACCAAGAGACCCAGTACTTC
TRBJ1-1,-,TRBD1,TRBV9,CASSSRDRGRTEAFF,TGTGCCAGCAGCTCCCGGGACAGGGGGCGTACTGAAGCTTTCTTT
TRBJ1-5,-,-,TRBV19,CASSIGSGSNQPQHF,TGTGCCAGTAGTATAGGTAGCGGCAGCAATCAGCCCCAGCATTTT
TRBJ1-2,-,-,TRBV4-2,CASSQDLTAGAYGYTF,TGTGCCAGCAGCCAAGATCTTACTGCGGGGGCCTATGGCTACACCTTC
TRBJ2-3,-,-,TRBV4-1,CASSQETSGSDTQYF,TGCGCCAGCAGCCAAGAAACTAGTGGGTCAGATACGCAGTATTTT
TRBJ2-6,-,-,TRBV7-6,CASSPDTTSGANVLTF,TGTGCCAGCAGCCCCGACACCACCTCTGGGGCCAACGTCCTGACTTTC
TRBJ1-1,-,-,TRBV7-2,CASSTEGNTEAFF,TGTGCCAGCAGCACAGAGGGGAACACTGAAGCTTTCTTT
TRBJ2-2,-,TRBD1,TRBV3-1/TRBV3-2,CASSLQGVGELFF,TGTGCCAGCAGTCTACAGGGGGTCGGGGAGCTGTTTTTT
TRBJ2-1,-,TRBD2,TRBV6-2/TRBV6-3,CASSYVAGVLSEQFF,TGTGCCAGCAGTTACGTAGCGGGGGTATTAAGTGAGCAGTTCTTC
TRBJ2-7,-,-,TRBV19,CASSMGRQGRDYEQYF,TGTGCCAGTAGTATGGGGAGACAGGGGAGGGATTACGAGCAGTACTTC
TRBJ2-7,-,TRBD2,TRBV13,CASSLVTAGGKYEQYF,TGTGCCAGCAGCTTAGTTACGGCGGGGGGGAAATACGAGCAGTACTTC
TRBJ1-5,-,-,TRBV30,CAWSRGYSNQPQHF,TGTGCCTGGAGTCGGGGTTATAGCAATCAGCCCCAGCATTTT
TRBJ1-2,-,TRBD1,TRBV24-1,CATSDAGQIGGYTF,TGTGCCACCAGTGATGCGGGACAGATCGGGGGCTACACCTTC
TRBJ1-5,-,TRBD1,TRBV27,CASSPHGGDRVIQPQHF,TGTGCCAGCAGTCCACACGGCGGGGACAGGGTGATTCAGCCCCAGCATTTT
TRBJ1-5,-,-,TRBV27,CASSSLGPPYQPQHF,TGTGCCAGCAGTTCCTTGGGGCCCCCTTATCAGCCCCAGCATTTT
TRBJ2-1,-,-,TRBV29-1,CSVEGSRWNGDEQFF,TGCAGCGTTGAAGGATCTAGGTGGAACGGCGATGAGCAGTTCTTC
TRBJ2-6,-,-,TRBV7-8,CASSLGYIRERSPSGANVLTF,TGTGCCAGCAGCTTAGGCTACATCAGGGAAAGGTCACCCTCTGGGGCCAACGTCCTGACTTTC
TRBJ2-5,-,TRBD2,TRBV5-1,CASSPYRGGAEETQYF,TGCGCCAGCAGCCCCTATCGGGGGGGGGCAGAAGAGACCCAGTACTTC
TRBJ1-1,once,-,TRBV11-1,CASSLQQGNTEAFF,TGTGCCAGCAGCTTACAACAGGGGAACACTGAAGCTTTCTTT
TRBJ1-1,-,-,TRBV25-1,CASSALQGSEAFF,TGTGCCAGCAGTGCTTTACAGGGATCTGAAGCTTTCTTT
TRBJ2-5,-,TRBD2,TRBV2,CASSEGRLAGGETQYF,TGTGCCAGCAGTGAAGGGCGGCTAGCGGGGGGGGAGACCCAGTACTTC
TRBJ1-5,-,-,TRBV10-3,CAISGTASNQPQHF,TGTGCCATCAGTGGGACAGCTAGCAATCAGCCCCAGCATTTT
TRBJ1-2,-,TRBD1,TRBV18,CASSPGTGRSDYGYTF,TGTGCCAGCTCACCCGGGACAGGGAGGAGTGACTATGGCTACACCTTC
TRBJ2-5,-,TRBD2,TRBV19,CASSRIGTSGGIGTQYF,TGTGCCAGTAGTAGGATCGGGACTAGCGGGGGAATTGGGACCCAGTACTTC
TRBJ1-2,-,TRBD1,TRBV27,CASSLGTGYGYTF,TGTGCCAGCAGTTTAGGGACAGGGTATGGCTACACCTTC
TRBJ1-4,-,-,TRBV3-1/TRBV3-2,CASSPSIDRKKLFF,TGTGCCAGCAGCCCTTCGATAGACAGAAAAAAACTGTTTTTT
TRBJ1-6,-,-,TRBV7-2,CASSFLMPGNNSPLHF,TGTGCCAGCAGCTTTCTTATGCCAGGCAATAATTCACCCCTCCACTTT
TRBJ1-4,-,-,TRBV6-5,CASIPGTTNEKLFF,TGTGCCAGCATTCCCGGGACAACTAATGAAAAACTGTTTTTT
TRBJ2-5,-,TRBD2,TRBV7-8,CASSFPSGGRETQYF,TGTGCCAGCAGCTTTCCGAGCGGGGGAAGAGAGACCCAGTACTTC
TRBJ2-2,-,TRBD2,TRBV5-1,CASSLAPVPGGGAGGELFF,TGCGCCAGCAGCTTGGCCCCTGTACCGGGCGGGGGGGCCGGCGGGGAGCTGTTTTTT
TRBJ2-3,-,TRBD1,TRBV6-2/TRBV6-3,CASSTDRAGADTQYF,TGTGCCAGCAGCACGGACAGGGCGGGCGCAGATACGCAGTATTTT
TRBJ2-2,-,-,TRBV12-5,CASRGPNTGELFF,TGTGCTAGTCGGGGTCCCAACACCGGGGAGCTGTTTTTT
TRBJ1-2,-,-,TRBV7-9,CASSDQGYGYTF,TGTGCCAGCAGCGATCAGGGTTATGGCTACACCTTC
TRBJ1-1,-,-,TRBV4-1,CASKGGGTEAFF,TGCGCCAGCAAAGGGGGGGGCACTGAAGCTTTCTTT
TRBJ1-2,-,-,TRBV12-3/TRBV12-4,CASNRDGSYGYTF,TGTGCCAGCAACAGGGACGGAAGCTATGGCTACACCTTC
TRBJ2-2,-,-,TRBV5-1,CASSLRGARTGELFF,TGCGCCAGCAGCTTGCGGGGGGCGCGGACCGGGGAGCTGTTTTTT
TRBJ1-1,-,TRBD1,TRBV6-1,CASSESGGYYEAFF,TGTGCCAGCAGTGAGTCAGGGGGCTATTACGAAGCTTTCTTT
TRBJ1-6,-,TRBD1,TRBV11-2,CASSFTDRAASPLHF,TGTGCCAGCAGCTTTACCGACAGGGCGGCATCACCCCTCCACTTT
TRBJ1-3,-,TRBD1,TRBV28,CASSTLGTGAGNTIYF,TGTGCCAGCAGTACCCTCGGGACAGGGGCTGGAAACACCATATATTTT
TRBJ2-1,-,-,TRBV11-2,CASSLGGVQFF,TGTGCCAGCAGCTTAGGGGGGGTGCAGTTCTTC
TRBJ1-2,-,-,TRBV27,CASSGKQGLINYGYTF,TGTGCCAGCAGTGGGAAACAGGGACTAATTAACTATGGCTACACCTTC
TRBJ2-7,-,-,TRBV19,CASSKGLSYEQYF,TGTGCCAGTAGTAAGGGACTCAGTTACGAGCAGTACTTC
TRBJ1-2,-,-,TRBV18,CASSPPLGEDYGYTF,TGTGCCAGCTCACCACCGTTAGGGGAGGACTATGGCTACACCTTC
TRBJ1-2,-,TRBD1,TRBV7-2,CASSPSGGQETYGYTF,TGTGCCAGCAGCCCCAGTGGCGGACAGGAGACCTATGGCTACACCTTC
TRBJ2-1,-,-,TRBV5-1,CASSSGRDYNEQFF,TGCGCCAGCAGCTCCGGCAGGGACTACAATGAGCAGTTCTTC
TRBJ2-7,-,-,TRBV28,CASSPLLVISSYEQYF,TGTGCCAGCAGTCCCCTACTCGTGATAAGCTCCTACGAGCAGTACTTC
TRBJ2-3,once,TRBD2,TRBV23-1,CASSQSIKRGPDTQYF,TGCGCCAGCAGTCAATCGATCAAGCGGGGGCCAGATACGCAGTATTTT
TRBJ1-5,-,-,TRBV30,CAWNRDSNQPQHF,TGTGCCTGGAACCGGGACTCTAATCAGCCCCAGCATTTT
TRBJ2-1,once,-,TRBV9,CASSVRQGLTSYNEQFF,TGTGCCAGCAGCGTACGCCAGGGGCTCACCTCCTACAATGAGCAGTTCTTC
TRBJ1-1,-,-,TRBV28,CASSPPVKTERAFF,TGTGCCAGCAGTCCCCCAGTAAAAACAGAAAGAGCTTTCTTT